This is a list of T cell receptor beta chains from one sample in a study of vaccination and CD4 T cells after COVID-19. TCRdb redid the calling of the PCR reads with MiXCR, one entry per CDR3 protein. Seen here are roughly 16,000 distinct CDR3 sequences, approximately 53% observed once, and the top ten hold more than 30%. Their cognate antigens are unknown. Sequencing used cultured CD4+ T cells from blood, obtained after SARS-CoV-2 vaccination. These receptors all stem from a human donor with COVID-19. The CDR3 runs from the conserved cysteine through the conserved F or W. The order of the fields is clone size, V gene, J gene, D gene, CDR3 DNA, CDR3 protein. The D gene is left open where the match is weak. The listing skips clone size in some rows; elsewhere it reads once, few, many or a size class.

>-|TRBV27|TRBJ1-6|TRBD1
TGTGCCAGCAGGACAGGGGGCGTTAATTCACCCCTCCACTTT
CASRTGGVNSPLHF
>-|TRBV25-1|TRBJ2-5|-
TGTGCCAGCAGTGATTTTGGACAGTCAAAAGAGACCCAGTACTTC
CASSDFGQSKETQYF
>-|TRBV20-1|TRBJ1-5|-
TGCAGTGCTAGGATAGCCAAGGGGGATCAAGACGATCAGCCCCAGCATTTT
CSARIAKGDQDDQPQHF
>few|TRBV6-1|TRBJ2-7|-
TGTGCCAGCAGGGAGGACGGAGGGTCCTACGAGCAGTACTTC
CASREDGGSYEQYF
>few|TRBV27|TRBJ2-1|-
TGTGCCAGCAGTTTATCGAGTGCCGGCTACAATGAGCAGTTCTTC
CASSLSSAGYNEQFF
>few|TRBV5-4|TRBJ1-2|TRBD1
TGTGCCAGCAGCTTTACAGGGGGCTATGGCTACACCTTC
CASSFTGGYGYTF
>-|TRBV27|TRBJ2-7|-
TGTGCCAGCAGTTACACAAGGGATTCCTACGAGCAGTACTTC
CASSYTRDSYEQYF
>-|TRBV5-1|TRBJ2-1|-
TGCGCCAGCACTCCACGTGGGACCCGAGGCGGCAATGAGCAGTTCTTC
CASTPRGTRGGNEQFF
>few|TRBV27|TRBJ1-5|TRBD1
TGTGCCAGCAGTCGGACGGGACAGCTCATTTTGGAGCCCCAGCATTTT
CASSRTGQLILEPQHF
>-|TRBV20-1|TRBJ2-2|-
TGCAGTGCTAGAGGGCAGGGATCCCGGAACACCGGGGAGCTGTTTTTT
CSARGQGSRNTGELFF
>-|TRBV20-1|TRBJ2-3|-
TGCAGTGCTAGATCAGGCCGGGGTCCGCAGTATTTT
CSARSGRGPQYF
>-|TRBV19|TRBJ2-1|TRBD2
TGTGCCAGTAAGACTAGCCCCACTTCACTGGGGCAGTTCTTC
CASKTSPTSLGQFF
>few|TRBV19|TRBJ2-3|-
TGTGCCAGTAGTATATCACAGGAAGGCACGCAGTATTTT
CASSISQEGTQYF
>few|TRBV6-1|TRBJ1-2|-
TGTGCCAGCAGTCAACAGGGTGGAGGAGACTATGGCTACACCTTC
CASSQQGGGDYGYTF